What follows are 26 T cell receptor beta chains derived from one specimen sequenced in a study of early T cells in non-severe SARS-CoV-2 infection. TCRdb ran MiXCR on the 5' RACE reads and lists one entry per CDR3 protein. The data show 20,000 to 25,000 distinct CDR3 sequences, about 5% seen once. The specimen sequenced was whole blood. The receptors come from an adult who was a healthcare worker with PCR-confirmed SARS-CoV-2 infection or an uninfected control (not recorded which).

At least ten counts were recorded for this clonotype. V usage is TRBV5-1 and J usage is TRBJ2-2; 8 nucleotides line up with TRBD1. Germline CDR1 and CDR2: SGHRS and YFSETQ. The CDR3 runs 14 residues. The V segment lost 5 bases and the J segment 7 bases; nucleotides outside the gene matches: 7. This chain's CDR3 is CASSVGQDIGELFF. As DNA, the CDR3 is TGCGCCAGCAGTGTGGGACAGGATATCGGGGAGCTGTTTTTT.

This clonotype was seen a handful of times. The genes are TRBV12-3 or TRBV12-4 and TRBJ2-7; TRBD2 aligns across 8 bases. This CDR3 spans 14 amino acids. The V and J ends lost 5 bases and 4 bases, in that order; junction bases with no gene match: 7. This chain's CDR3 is CASSPVSGGYEQYF. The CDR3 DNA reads TGTGCCAGCAGTCCCGTCAGCGGGGGATACGAGCAGTACTTC.

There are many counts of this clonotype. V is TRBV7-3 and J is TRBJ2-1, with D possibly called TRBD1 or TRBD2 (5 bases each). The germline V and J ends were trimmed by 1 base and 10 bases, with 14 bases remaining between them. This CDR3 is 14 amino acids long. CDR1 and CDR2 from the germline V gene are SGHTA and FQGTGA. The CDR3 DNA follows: TGTGCCAGCAGCTTAAGGTCTTCCTGGGGGGAGCAGTTCTTC. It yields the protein CASSLRSSWGEQFF.

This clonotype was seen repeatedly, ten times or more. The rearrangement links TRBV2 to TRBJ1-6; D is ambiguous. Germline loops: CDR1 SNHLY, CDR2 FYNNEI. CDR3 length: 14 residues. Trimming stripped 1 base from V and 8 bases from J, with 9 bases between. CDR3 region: CASSEEGRYSPLHF. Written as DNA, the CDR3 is TGTGCCAGCAGTGAAGAGGGCCGATATTCACCCCTCCACTTT. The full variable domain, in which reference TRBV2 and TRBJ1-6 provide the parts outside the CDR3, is EPEVTQTPSHQVTQMGQEVILRCVPISNHLYFYWYRQILGQKVEFLVSFYNNEISEKSEIFDDQFSVERPDGSNFTLKIRSTKLEDSAMYFCASSEEGRYSPLHFGNGTRLTVT.

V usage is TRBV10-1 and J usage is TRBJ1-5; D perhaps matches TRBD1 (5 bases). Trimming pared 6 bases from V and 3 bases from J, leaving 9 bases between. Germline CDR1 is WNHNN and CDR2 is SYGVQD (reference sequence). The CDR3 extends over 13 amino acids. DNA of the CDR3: TGCGCCAGCAGCACAGGTTTCAATCAGCCCCAGCATTTT. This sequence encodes CASSTGFNQPQHF.

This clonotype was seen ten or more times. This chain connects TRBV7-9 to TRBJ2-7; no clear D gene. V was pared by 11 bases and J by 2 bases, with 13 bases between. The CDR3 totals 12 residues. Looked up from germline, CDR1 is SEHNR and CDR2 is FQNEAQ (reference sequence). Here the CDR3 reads CASRFSTYEQYF. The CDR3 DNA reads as TGTGCCTCCCGGTTTAGCACCTACGAGCAGTACTTC.

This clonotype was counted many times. This chain's CDR3 is CSAIWISDTQYF. In DNA form, the CDR3 reads TGCAGTGCTATTTGGATCTCAGATACGCAGTATTTT. The V and J genes are TRBV20-1 and TRBJ2-3; D is ambiguous. Germline V gives CDR1 DFQATT, CDR2 SNEGSKA (reference sequence). The CDR3 spans 12 residues. Trimming cost V 4 bases and J 4 bases, with 9 bases left between them.

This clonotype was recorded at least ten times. The CDR3 loop is CSGQHQETQYF. CDR3 bases: TGCAGTGGACAGCATCAAGAGACCCAGTACTTC. The gene calls are TRBV20-1 and TRBJ2-5; D is possibly TRBD1 (5 bases). CDR1 and CDR2 (germline): DFQATT, SNEGSKA (reference sequence). This CDR3 is 11 amino acids long. Trimming removed 7 bases at V and 2 bases at J, with 8 bases between.

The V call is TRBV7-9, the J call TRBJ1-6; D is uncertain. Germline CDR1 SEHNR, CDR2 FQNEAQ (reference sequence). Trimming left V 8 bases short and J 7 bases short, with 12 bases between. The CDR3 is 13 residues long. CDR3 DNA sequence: TGTGCCAGCTTGCCAGGCCCCAATTCACCCCTCCACTTT. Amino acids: CASLPGPNSPLHF.

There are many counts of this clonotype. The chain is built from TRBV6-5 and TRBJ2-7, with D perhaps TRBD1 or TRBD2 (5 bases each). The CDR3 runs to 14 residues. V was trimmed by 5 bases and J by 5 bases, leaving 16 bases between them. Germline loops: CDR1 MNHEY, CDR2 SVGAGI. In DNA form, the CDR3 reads TGTGCCAGCAGTACCCTTCAGGGTAGCGACGAGCAGTACTTC. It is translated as CASSTLQGSDEQYF.

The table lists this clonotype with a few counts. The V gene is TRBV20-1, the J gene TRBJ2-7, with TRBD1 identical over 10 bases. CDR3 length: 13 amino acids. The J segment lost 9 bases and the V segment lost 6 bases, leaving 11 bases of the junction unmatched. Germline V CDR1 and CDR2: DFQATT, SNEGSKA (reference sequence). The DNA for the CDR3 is TGCAGTGCGCGGACAGGGGGTAAGCTCGGGCAGTACTTC. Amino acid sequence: CSARTGGKLGQYF.

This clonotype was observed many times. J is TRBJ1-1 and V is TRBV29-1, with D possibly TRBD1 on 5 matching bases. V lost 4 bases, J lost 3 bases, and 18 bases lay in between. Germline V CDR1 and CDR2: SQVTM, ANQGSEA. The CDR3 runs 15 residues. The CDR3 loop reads CSVAAGQATDTEAFF. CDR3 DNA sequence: TGCAGCGTTGCGGCGGGGCAGGCGACGGACACTGAAGCTTTCTTT.

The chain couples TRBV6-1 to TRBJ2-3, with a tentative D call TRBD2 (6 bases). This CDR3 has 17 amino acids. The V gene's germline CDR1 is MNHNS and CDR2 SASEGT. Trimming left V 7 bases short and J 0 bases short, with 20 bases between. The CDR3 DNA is TGTGCCAGCACCCCCCTCGGGACTGACTTTAGCACAGATACGCAGTATTTT. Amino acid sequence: CASTPLGTDFSTDTQYF.

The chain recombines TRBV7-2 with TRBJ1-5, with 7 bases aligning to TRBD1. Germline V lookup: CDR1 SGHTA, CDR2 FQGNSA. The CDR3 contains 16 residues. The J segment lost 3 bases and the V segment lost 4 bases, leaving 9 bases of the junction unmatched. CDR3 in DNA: TGTGCCAGCAGCTGGGGCGGGACAGTTTCCAATCAGCCCCAGCATTTT. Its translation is CASSWGGTVSNQPQHF.

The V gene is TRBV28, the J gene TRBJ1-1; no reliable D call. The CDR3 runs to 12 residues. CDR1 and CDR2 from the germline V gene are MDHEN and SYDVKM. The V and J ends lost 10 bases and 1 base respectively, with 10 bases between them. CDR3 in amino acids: CATDEGNTEAFF. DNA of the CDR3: TGTGCCACCGACGAGGGGAACACTGAAGCTTTCTTT.

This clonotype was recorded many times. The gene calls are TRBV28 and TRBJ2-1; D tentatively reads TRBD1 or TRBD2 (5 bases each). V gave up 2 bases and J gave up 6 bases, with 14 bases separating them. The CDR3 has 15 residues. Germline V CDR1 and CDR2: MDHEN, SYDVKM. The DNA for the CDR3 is TGTGCCAGCAGTTTACCGGGGCTAGGGCTCAATGAGCAGTTCTTC. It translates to CASSLPGLGLNEQFF.

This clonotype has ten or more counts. CDR3 sequence: CASSLSAGPPYNEQFF. The CDR3 region has the DNA TGTGCCAGCAGCTTATCGGCGGGCCCTCCCTACAATGAGCAGTTCTTC. The V call is TRBV7-3, the J call TRBJ2-1; a possible D gene is TRBD2 (5 bases). Germline V gene lookup returns CDR1 SGHTA and CDR2 FQGTGA. V dropped 2 bases and J dropped 2 bases, with 13 bases sitting between them. This CDR3 has 16 residues. Drawing the rest from reference TRBV7-3 and TRBJ2-1, the complete variable domain is GAGVSQTPSNKVTEKGKYVELRCDPISGHTALYWYRQSLGQGPEFLIYFQGTGAADDSGLPNDRFFAVRPEGSVSTLKIQRTERGDSAVYLCASSLSAGPPYNEQFFGPGTRLTVL.

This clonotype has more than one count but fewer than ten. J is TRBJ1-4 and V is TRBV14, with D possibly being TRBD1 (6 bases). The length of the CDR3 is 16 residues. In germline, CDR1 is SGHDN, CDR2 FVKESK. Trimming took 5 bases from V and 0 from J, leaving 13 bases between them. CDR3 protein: CASSDRQVATNEKLFF. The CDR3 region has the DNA TGTGCCAGCAGCGACCGACAGGTTGCAACTAATGAAAAACTGTTTTTT.

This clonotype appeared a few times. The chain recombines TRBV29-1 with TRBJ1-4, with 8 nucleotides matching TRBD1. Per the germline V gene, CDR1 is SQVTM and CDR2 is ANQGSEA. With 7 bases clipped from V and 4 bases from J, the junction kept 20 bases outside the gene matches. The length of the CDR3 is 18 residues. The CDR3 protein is CSAWTGTSSWDNNEKLFF. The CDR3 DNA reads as TGCAGCGCTTGGACAGGGACCTCATCTTGGGATAATAATGAAAAACTGTTTTTT.

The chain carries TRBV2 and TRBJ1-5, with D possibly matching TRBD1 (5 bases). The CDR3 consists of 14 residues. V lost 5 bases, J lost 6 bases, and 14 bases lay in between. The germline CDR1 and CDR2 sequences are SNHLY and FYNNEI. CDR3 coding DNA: TGTGCCAGCAGTCTCACGGGGGAGGTTCAGCCCCAGCATTTT. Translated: CASSLTGEVQPQHF.

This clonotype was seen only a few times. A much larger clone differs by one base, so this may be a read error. In nucleotides, the CDR3 is TGTGCCAGCAGGGAGCGGACGGGGAACACCGGGGAGCTGTTTTTT. This codes for CASRERTGNTGELFF. The chain links TRBV2 to TRBJ2-2; D might be TRBD2 (5 bases). The germline CDR1 and CDR2 sequences are SNHLY and FYNNEI. Trimming took off 6 bases at V and 1 base at J, with 12 bases between the two ends. This CDR3 contains 15 residues.

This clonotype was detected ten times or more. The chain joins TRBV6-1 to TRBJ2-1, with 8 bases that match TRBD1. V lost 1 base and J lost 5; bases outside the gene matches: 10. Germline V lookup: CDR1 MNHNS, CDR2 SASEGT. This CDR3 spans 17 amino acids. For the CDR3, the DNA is TGTGCCAGCAGTGAAGGAATTCCGGGACAGGTAAACAATGAGCAGTTCTTC. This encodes CASSEGIPGQVNNEQFF.

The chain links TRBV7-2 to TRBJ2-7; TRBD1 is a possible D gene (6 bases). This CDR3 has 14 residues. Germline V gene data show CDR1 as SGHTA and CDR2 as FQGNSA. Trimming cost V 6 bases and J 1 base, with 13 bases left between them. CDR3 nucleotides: TGTGCCAGCAGTCGCCAGGGGTCATCCTACGAGCAGTACTTC. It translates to CASSRQGSSYEQYF.

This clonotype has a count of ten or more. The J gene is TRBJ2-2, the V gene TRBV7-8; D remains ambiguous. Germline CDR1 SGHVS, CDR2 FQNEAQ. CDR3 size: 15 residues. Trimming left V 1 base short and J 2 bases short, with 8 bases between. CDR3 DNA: TGTGCCAGCAGCTTAGTTTCAGGCAACACCGGGGAGCTGTTTTTT. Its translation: CASSLVSGNTGELFF.

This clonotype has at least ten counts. For the CDR3, the DNA is TGCAGCGTCCGGGACAGGGGCTACGAGCAGTACTTC. Protein sequence: CSVRDRGYEQYF. J is TRBJ2-7 and V is TRBV29-1; 10 nucleotides match TRBD1. V lost 6 bases and J lost 3; bases outside the gene matches: 2. The CDR3 has 12 amino acids. The germline CDR1 and CDR2 sequences are SQVTM and ANQGSEA.

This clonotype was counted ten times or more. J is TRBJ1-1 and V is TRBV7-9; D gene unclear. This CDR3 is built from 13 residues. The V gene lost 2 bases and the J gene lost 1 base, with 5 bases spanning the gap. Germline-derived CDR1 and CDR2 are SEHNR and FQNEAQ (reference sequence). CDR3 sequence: CASSLNGNTEAFF. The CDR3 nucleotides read TGTGCCAGCAGCTTAAACGGGAACACTGAAGCTTTCTTT.